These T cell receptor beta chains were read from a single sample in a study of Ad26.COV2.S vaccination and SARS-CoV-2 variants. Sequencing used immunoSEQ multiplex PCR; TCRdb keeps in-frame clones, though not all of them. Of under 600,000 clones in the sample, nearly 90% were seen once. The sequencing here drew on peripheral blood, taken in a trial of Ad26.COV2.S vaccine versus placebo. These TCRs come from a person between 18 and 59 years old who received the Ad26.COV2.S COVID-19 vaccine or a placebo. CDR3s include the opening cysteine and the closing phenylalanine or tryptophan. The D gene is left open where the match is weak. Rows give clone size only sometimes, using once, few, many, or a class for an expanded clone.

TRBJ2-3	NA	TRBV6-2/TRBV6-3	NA	TGTGCCAGCAGTTTTCTAGCGCTTTCCAGCACAGATACGCAGTATTTT	CASSFLALSSTDTQYF
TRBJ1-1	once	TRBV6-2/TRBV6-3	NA	TGTGCCAGCAGTTACTCGGGCAGGGTTGGCACTGAAGCTTTCTTT	CASSYSGRVGTEAFF
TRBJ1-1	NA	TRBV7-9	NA	TGTGCCAGCAGCCTTGACAGCCCGAGGGAAGCTTTCTTT	CASSLDSPREAFF
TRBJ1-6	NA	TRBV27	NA	TGTGCCACCCGGCCAGGGGACCCCTATAATTCACCCCTCCACTTT	CATRPGDPYNSPLHF
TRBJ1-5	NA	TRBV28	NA	TGTGCCAGCAGTTTAAGGGGGGAGGGACTCAGTCAGCCCCAGCATTTT	CASSLRGEGLSQPQHF
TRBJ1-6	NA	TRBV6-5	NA	TGTGCCAGCAGTTACCTGAATTCACCCCTCCACTTT	CASSYLNSPLHF
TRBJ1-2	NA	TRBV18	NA	TGTGCCAGCTCACCCGAGGGGGTCGGTAACTATGGCTACACCTTC	CASSPEGVGNYGYTF
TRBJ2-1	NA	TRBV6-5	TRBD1	TGTGCCAGCAGTTTAGACAGGGGGTCTGAGCAGTTCTTC	CASSLDRGSEQFF
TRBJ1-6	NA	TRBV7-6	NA	TGTGCCAGCAGTCCAACCCTGACATCTATCGGGTCGCCCCTCCACTTT	CASSPTLTSIGSPLHF
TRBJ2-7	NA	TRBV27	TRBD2	TGTGCCAGCAGTTTACGGGGGACTAGCGGGAGCGGCGAGCAGTACTTC	CASSLRGTSGSGEQYF
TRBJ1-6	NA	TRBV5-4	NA	TGTGCCAGCAGCTTGGAGGGAGGAAATTCACCCCTCCACTTT	CASSLEGGNSPLHF
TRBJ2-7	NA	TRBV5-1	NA	TGCGCCAGCAGCTTGATCGGTGCGGGGACCTACGAGCAGTACTTC	CASSLIGAGTYEQYF
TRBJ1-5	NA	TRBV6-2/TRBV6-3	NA	TGTGCCAGCAGTACCGGGGGGGCGGTTCGGGATCAGCCCCAGCATTTT	CASSTGGAVRDQPQHF
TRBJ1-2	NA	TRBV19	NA	TGTGCCAGTTTGGAGGGATATGGTCGCTACACCTTC	CASLEGYGRYTF
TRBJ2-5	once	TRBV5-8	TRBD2	TGTGCCAGCAGCCCCGCGGGGCTAGCGGGAGGAGAGACCCAGTACTTC	CASSPAGLAGGETQYF
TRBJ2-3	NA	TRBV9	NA	TGTGCCAGCAGCCCAGCCACGGATACGCAGTATTTT	CASSPATDTQYF
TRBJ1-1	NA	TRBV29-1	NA	TGCAGCGCTCGGACTCCGGCGGTCCCTGAAGCTTTCTTT	CSARTPAVPEAFF
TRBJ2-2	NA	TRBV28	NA	TGTGCCAGCAGCTATACCACCGGGGAGCTGTTTTTT	CASSYTTGELFF